The 30 T cell receptor beta chains reported below all come from one sample, sequenced in a study of blood T cell repertoires in COVID-19. The protocol was immunoSEQ multiplex PCR, while the TCRdb copy is restricted to in-frame clones and leaves out a portion. Counted here are a few hundred thousand clones, about 88% occurring once; the ten biggest clones make up about 3%. The source material was PBMCs or T cells enriched from blood (not recorded which). The receptors shown here come from a woman under 40 who had recovered from COVID-19.

The chain has TRBV9 and TRBJ1-1, with TRBD1 matching over 7 bases. J gave up 3 bases and V 0 bases, and 5 bases lay outside the gene matches. The CDR3 is made up of 15 amino acids. Germline CDR1 SGDLS, CDR2 YYNGEE. The DNA for the CDR3 is TGTGCCAGCAGCGTAGAGTGGGACAGCTACACTGAAGCTTTCTTT. Translated, it gives CASSVEWDSYTEAFF.

The chain is built from TRBV7-9 and TRBJ1-2; the D gene is possibly TRBD1 (5 bases). V lost 0 bases to trimming and J lost 3 bases, with 8 bases between them. Germline-derived CDR1 and CDR2 are SEHNR and FQNEAQ (reference sequence). CDR3 length: 14 amino acids. CDR3 loop: CASSLAGGDYGYTF. As DNA, the CDR3 is TGTGCCAGCAGCTTAGCGGGAGGGGACTATGGCTACACCTTC. Full variable domain (rest looked up from reference TRBV7-9 and TRBJ1-2): DTGVSQNPRHKITKRGQNVTFRCDPISEHNRLYWYRQTLGQGPEFLTYFQNEAQLEKSRLLSDRFSAERPKGSFSTLEIQRTEQGDSAMYLCASSLAGGDYGYTFGSGTRLTVV.

The rearrangement joins TRBV5-1 to TRBJ1-2, with 8 bases matching TRBD1. V shed 4 bases, J shed 6 bases, and the junction held 14 bases outside the gene matches. The CDR3 runs to 16 residues. The germline V gene encodes CDR1 SGHRS and CDR2 YFSETQ. The CDR3 sequence: CASSPVDRELYDGYTF. CDR3 bases: TGCGCCAGCAGCCCGGTGGACAGGGAATTATATGATGGCTACACCTTC. Full variable domain (remainder filled in from reference TRBV5-1 and TRBJ1-2): KAGVTQTPRYLIKTRGQQVTLSCSPISGHRSVSWYQQTPGQGLQFLFEYFSETQRNKGNFPGRFSGRQFSNSRSEMNVSTLELGDSALYLCASSPVDRELYDGYTFGSGTRLTVV.

This clone was detected a few times. V and J are TRBV10-3 and TRBJ2-7, with D perhaps TRBD1 (6 bases). V gave up 3 bases and J gave up 5 bases, with 14 bases separating them. This CDR3 has 14 residues. Germline CDR1 and CDR2: ENHRY and SYGVKD. CDR3 sequence: CAISDSGQIDEQYF. CDR3 sequence (DNA): TGTGCCATCAGTGACAGTGGACAGATTGACGAGCAGTACTTC.

The chain combines TRBV7-2 with TRBJ2-1, with 8 bases matching TRBD2. Germline V gene lookup returns CDR1 SGHTA and CDR2 FQGNSA. The CDR3 extends over 15 amino acids. J gave up 7 bases and V 3 bases, and 8 bases lay outside the gene matches. The DNA for the CDR3 is TGTGCCAGCAGCTTGATGGGGACTAGGTCTAATGAGCAGTTCTTC. It specifies CASSLMGTRSNEQFF.

The chain carries TRBV7-8 and TRBJ2-7; TRBD2 aligns across 9 bases. CDR1 and CDR2 from the germline V gene are SGHVS and FQNEAQ. The CDR3 covers 15 residues. The V gene end was trimmed by 0 bases and the J gene end by 4 bases; junction bases not matched to a gene: 4. CDR3: CASSLASTSGYEQYF. As DNA, the CDR3 is TGTGCCAGCAGCTTAGCATCGACTAGCGGATACGAGCAGTACTTC.

The chain recombines TRBV19 with TRBJ1-1; D might be TRBD1 (5 bases). Germline assignment: CDR1 LNHDA and CDR2 SQIVND (reference sequence). The V and J ends lost 5 bases and 7 bases respectively, with 17 bases between them. There are 14 residues in the CDR3. The CDR3 sequence: CASSYLPGSSEAFF. As DNA, the CDR3 is TGTGCCAGTAGTTACTTACCAGGGTCGAGTGAAGCTTTCTTT.

The chain employs TRBV10-2 and TRBJ2-1, with 9 nucleotides matching TRBD2. The CDR3 has 15 amino acids. V lost 5 bases and J lost 3; bases outside the gene matches: 5. In germline, CDR1 is WSHSY, CDR2 SAAADI. CDR3 protein: CASSSGTSSYNEQFF. CDR3 sequence (DNA): TGCGCCAGCAGTTCCGGGACTAGCAGCTACAATGAGCAGTTCTTC.

The rearrangement links TRBV4-1 to TRBJ1-4; 7 nucleotides align to TRBD1. V lost 5 bases, J lost 4 bases, and 7 bases stayed unmatched. This CDR3 comprises 15 residues. Germline V lookup: CDR1 MGHRA, CDR2 YSYEKL. CDR3 protein: CASSNPGQHNEKLFF. The CDR3 coding sequence is TGCGCCAGCAGCAACCCGGGACAGCATAATGAAAAACTGTTTTTT.

This clone has more than one count but fewer than ten. The rearrangement uses TRBV27 and TRBJ1-2; no firm D call. This CDR3 comprises 15 residues. The V end lost 2 bases, the J end lost 8 bases, and 18 bases lay between the germline ends. The germline V gene encodes CDR1 MNHEY and CDR2 SMNVEV (reference sequence). Here the CDR3 reads CASSLKFWYSGGYTF. DNA for the CDR3: TGTGCCAGCAGTTTAAAGTTCTGGTACAGCGGGGGCTACACCTTC.

The chain recombines TRBV19 with TRBJ2-2; TRBD1 matches at 8 bases. From germline, CDR1 is LNHDA and CDR2 SQIVND (reference sequence). V lost 6 bases to trimming and J lost 0 bases; unmatched junction nucleotides: 6. There are 16 residues in the CDR3. CDR3 sequence: CASRILQGANTGELFF. CDR3 coding DNA: TGTGCCAGTAGGATTCTACAGGGGGCGAACACCGGGGAGCTGTTTTTT.

The V and J genes are TRBV27 and TRBJ2-1, with TRBD2 matching 12 bases. From germline, CDR1 is MNHEY and CDR2 SMNVEV (reference sequence). This CDR3 spans 16 amino acids. The trim removed 6 bases at V and 8 bases at J, leaving 11 bases unmatched. The CDR3 reads CASSPTTSGSTHEQFF. The CDR3 region has the DNA TGTGCCAGCAGCCCAACGACTAGCGGGAGTACGCATGAGCAGTTCTTC.

The chain links TRBV3-1 (or the pseudogene TRBV3-2) to TRBJ2-7; no firm D call. Looked up from germline, CDR1 is LGHDT and CDR2 is YNNKEL (reference sequence). This CDR3 contains 13 residues. V was clipped by 4 bases and J by 5 bases, with 12 bases between them. CDR3 sequence: CASSRIAENEQYF. The CDR3 nucleotides are TGTGCCAGCAGCCGTATCGCAGAAAACGAGCAGTACTTC.

In regard to this clone: This sample also contains other DNA sequences that code for the same CDR3. The CDR3 nucleotides read TGCGCCAGCAGCTTGTCGGGGGGGAATTCACCCCTCCACTTT. Protein sequence: CASSLSGGNSPLHF. The rearrangement links TRBV5-1 to TRBJ1-6, with D perhaps matching TRBD1 (5 bases). Trimming removed 1 base from V and 7 bases from J, with 9 bases in between. CDR3 length equals 14 residues. CDR1 and CDR2 from the germline V gene are SGHRS and YFSETQ.

This chain joins TRBV7-9 and TRBJ2-1; 9 bases agree with TRBD2. J gave up 9 bases and V 5 bases, and 11 bases lay outside the gene matches. Germline-derived CDR1 and CDR2 are SEHNR and FQNEAQ (reference sequence). The CDR3 loop spans 15 amino acids. CDR3 in DNA: TGTGCCAGCAGCAGGACTAGCGTCGCAGGGGGTGAGCAGTTCTTC. The encoded protein is CASSRTSVAGGEQFF.

The chain couples TRBV5-6 to TRBJ2-7, with TRBD2 matching over 7 bases. J lost 4 bases, V lost 0 bases, and 7 bases had no gene match. The CDR3 sequence is 15 residues long. Germline V gives CDR1 SGHDT, CDR2 YYEEEE. The CDR3 DNA sequence: TGTGCCAGCAGCTTGGTGGGCGGGAGTCTGTACGAGCAGTACTTC. This sequence encodes CASSLVGGSLYEQYF.

CDR3 sequence reads: CASTPGGAGRNSPLHF. The CDR3 bases are TGTGCCAGCACCCCGGGAGGAGCAGGGAGGAATTCACCCCTCCACTTT. V gene TRBV28 combines with J gene TRBJ1-6, with D tentatively TRBD1 (5 bases). Germline CDR1 MDHEN, CDR2 SYDVKM. The CDR3 has 16 amino acids. Trimming removed 7 bases from V and 7 bases from J, with 20 bases in between. Variable domain in full (rest from reference TRBV28 and TRBJ1-6): DVKVTQSSRYLVKRTGEKVFLECVQDMDHENMFWYRQDPGLGLRLIYFSYDVKMKEKGDIPEGYSVSREKKERFSLILESASTNQTSMYLCASTPGGAGRNSPLHFGNGTRLTVT.

This chain links TRBV7-8 with TRBJ2-7; 11 positions match TRBD1. After removal of 3 bases from V and 4 bases from J, the junction contained 5 bases not matched to a gene. The CDR3 runs to 15 residues. Per the germline V gene, CDR1 is SGHVS and CDR2 is FQNEAQ. CDR3 sequence reads: CASSFGQGAVYEQYF. CDR3 sequence (DNA): TGTGCCAGCAGCTTTGGACAGGGGGCAGTTTACGAGCAGTACTTC.

This chain links TRBV5-4 with TRBJ2-5, with 7 bases that match TRBD1. Looked up from germline, CDR1 is SGHNT and CDR2 is YYREEE (reference sequence). V lost 7 bases and J lost 4; bases outside the gene matches: 10. The CDR3 length is 14 residues. The CDR3 DNA sequence: TGTGCCAGCTCCTCACAGGGGACGAGAGAGACCCAGTACTTC. Translated, it gives CASSSQGTRETQYF.

For the CDR3, the DNA is TGTGCCAGCAACCCCTGGGCTAGCGGGAGGTCCGGCCCAGTGTACTTC. It codes for CASNPWASGRSGPVYF. The chain employs TRBV27 and TRBJ2-7, with TRBD2 matching 11 bases. V was pared by 7 bases and J by 12 bases, with 20 bases of the junction left unmatched. The CDR3 spans 16 residues. Germline-derived CDR1 and CDR2 are MNHEY and SMNVEV (reference sequence).

This clone was seen just once. The chain joins TRBV28 to TRBJ1-3; 12 bases align to TRBD1. The V segment lost 5 bases and the J segment 4 bases; nucleotides outside the gene matches: 6. The CDR3 is 16 residues long. CDR1 MDHEN and CDR2 SYDVKM come from the germline V gene. The CDR3 reads CASSPGTGGSGNTIYF. CDR3 DNA sequence: TGTGCCAGCAGTCCCGGGACAGGGGGCTCCGGAAACACCATATATTTT.

The chain links TRBV10-3 to TRBJ2-2; D call uncertain. The germline CDR1 and CDR2 sequences are ENHRY and SYGVKD. CDR3 length: 14 amino acids. The V end was cut by 3 bases, the J end by 0 bases, with 5 bases between. This CDR3 is CAISDIANTGELFF. For the CDR3, the DNA is TGTGCCATCAGTGACATAGCGAACACCGGGGAGCTGTTTTTT.

The chain combines TRBV10-3 with TRBJ2-7; 9 positions agree with TRBD2. Per the germline V gene, CDR1 is ENHRY and CDR2 is SYGVKD. The CDR3 extends over 16 amino acids. V lost 2 bases and J lost 3; bases outside the gene matches: 8. CDR3: CAISEGAGGPLYEQYF. CDR3 coding DNA: TGTGCCATCAGTGAGGGAGCGGGGGGACCTCTCTACGAGCAGTACTTC.

V gene TRBV3-1 (or the pseudogene TRBV3-2) combines with J gene TRBJ2-1, with 10 bases lining up with TRBD2. The CDR3 consists of 16 residues. Trimming at V came to 2 bases and at J to 8 bases, leaving 9 bases not matched to a gene. Germline values: CDR1 LGHDT, CDR2 YNNKEL (reference sequence). The CDR3 loop reads CASSQPTSGKGDEQFF. The DNA of the CDR3 is TGTGCCAGCAGCCAACCTACTAGCGGGAAGGGCGATGAGCAGTTCTTC.

The chain uses TRBV28 and TRBJ1-1, with 10 bases matching TRBD1. Germline trimming cut 5 bases from V and 1 base from J; bases unmatched to any gene: 7. Germline CDR1 MDHEN, CDR2 SYDVKM. CDR3 length: 16 residues. The CDR3 reads CASSPPGQGTNTEAFF. CDR3 coding DNA: TGTGCCAGCAGTCCTCCGGGACAGGGGACGAACACTGAAGCTTTCTTT.

The chain employs TRBV5-1 and TRBJ2-5; possibly TRBD2 for D (5 bases). Between the trimmed V and J ends, which lost 7 bases and 5 bases, there was a span of 18 bases. This CDR3 contains 14 residues. Germline CDR1 is SGHRS and CDR2 is YFSETQ. CDR3 bases: TGCGCCAGCTCTTCCCCATCCCCGGGGGAGACCCAGTACTTC. Translating gives CASSSPSPGETQYF.

The chain combines TRBV13 with TRBJ2-1, with 9 bases matching TRBD1. The V segment lost 5 bases and the J segment 9 bases; nucleotides outside the gene matches: 14. The germline CDR1 and CDR2 sequences are PRHDT and FYEKMQ (reference sequence). CDR3 length: 16 residues. CDR3 DNA: TGTGCCAGCAGCAGACCCGGGACAGGGCGCACAGGTGAGCAGTTCTTC. Its protein is CASSRPGTGRTGEQFF.

V usage is TRBV2 and J usage is TRBJ2-5; 8 nucleotides agree with TRBD1. This CDR3 spans 13 amino acids. The V gene end was trimmed by 6 bases and the J gene end by 2 bases; junction bases not matched to a gene: 2. Per the germline V gene, CDR1 is SNHLY and CDR2 is FYNNEI. CDR3 nucleotides: TGTGCCAGCAGACGGACAGGGCAAGAGACCCAGTACTTC. Protein product: CASRRTGQETQYF.

The gene calls are TRBV6-5 and TRBJ2-7; 8 bases line up with TRBD1. V was clipped by 6 bases and J by 4 bases; unmatched bases: 11. The CDR3 is 15 amino acids. The germline gives CDR1 MNHEY, CDR2 SVGAGI. The CDR3 here is CASSVEGQVWYEQYF. The CDR3 bases are TGTGCCAGCAGCGTCGAGGGACAGGTCTGGTACGAGCAGTACTTC.

The rearrangement uses TRBV28 and TRBJ2-7; D may be TRBD2 (6 bases). Per germline, CDR1 MDHEN and CDR2 SYDVKM. With 6 bases removed from V and 5 bases from J, the gap between germline ends came to 14 bases. The CDR3 covers 13 residues. CDR3 bases: TGTGCCAGCAGCTTGGGACTGGGGAACGAGCAGTACTTC. It yields the protein CASSLGLGNEQYF.